One and the same sample provided the 20 T cell receptor beta chains below, sequenced in a study of cytomegalovirus exposure and HLA in healthy donors. The PCR used 60 Vbeta and 13 Jbeta primers. Libraries were prepared by immunoSEQ multiplex PCR; TCRdb keeps only in-frame clonotypes and omits some of them. The sample includes around 130,000 clones, around 70% seen only once; the top ten take roughly 2%. The material sequenced was PBMCs. The receptors derive from a woman aged 35 to 49 in good health and CMV-seropositive.

This chain connects TRBV6-1 to TRBJ2-7; 7 bases match TRBD1. V lost 3 bases to trimming and J lost 2 bases; unmatched junction nucleotides: 7. The CDR3 consists of 15 residues. Per germline, CDR1 MNHNS and CDR2 SASEGT. The CDR3 is CASSDWGTAPYEQYF. The CDR3 region has the DNA TGTGCCAGCAGTGATTGGGGGACAGCACCCTACGAGCAGTACTTC.

The chain employs TRBV7-8 and TRBJ2-1; 8 positions agree with TRBD2. The CDR3 sequence is 16 residues long. Trimming took 6 bases from V and 0 from J; bases not matched to a gene: 7. Germline values: CDR1 SGHVS, CDR2 FQNEAQ. The CDR3 is CASRLTSAYSYNEQFF. The CDR3 nucleotides read TGTGCCAGCAGGCTGACTAGCGCCTACTCCTACAATGAGCAGTTCTTC.

This rearrangement joins TRBV5-1 to TRBJ2-5; D gene unclear. The ends were cut back, 4 bases at V and 2 bases at J, with 9 bases in the middle. In germline, CDR1 is SGHRS, CDR2 YFSETQ. This CDR3 is 13 amino acids long. CDR3 nucleotide sequence: TGCGCCAGCAGCGTCTACTTTCAAGAGACCCAGTACTTC. This translates into CASSVYFQETQYF.

The gene calls are TRBV6-5 and TRBJ1-1; a possible D gene is TRBD1 (5 bases). V was clipped by 4 bases and J by 1 base, with 7 bases between them. Germline CDR1 is MNHEY and CDR2 is SVGAGI. This CDR3 is 13 amino acids long. CDR3 in amino acids: CASSSQGNTEAFF. In DNA form, the CDR3 reads TGTGCCAGCAGTTCTCAGGGGAACACTGAAGCTTTCTTT.

This clone appeared a single time. The chain uses TRBV25-1 and TRBJ2-4; 10 bases line up with TRBD1. The CDR3 runs to 17 residues. Trimming at V came to 2 bases and at J to 0 bases, leaving 4 bases not matched to a gene. Germline V gene lookup returns CDR1 MGHDK and CDR2 SYGVNS. CDR3 nucleotide sequence: TGTGCCAGCAGTGAAGCCGGGACAGGGGTAGCCAAAAACATTCAGTACTTC. This gives the protein CASSEAGTGVAKNIQYF.

Regarding this clone: The junction and the germline gene differ at one end; a read error may be behind it. V gene TRBV7-9 combines with J gene TRBJ1-4; no clear D. CDR3 length: 17 residues. Germline assignment: CDR1 SEHNR and CDR2 FQNEAQ (reference sequence). As DNA, the CDR3 is TGTTCCAGCAGCTTCCGCTACCCCGGGTCTCTCAATGAAAAACTGTTTTTT. Amino acid sequence: CSSSFRYPGSLNEKLFF.

The rearrangement joins TRBV5-5 to TRBJ1-5, with D perhaps matching TRBD1 (6 bases). The germline V gene encodes CDR1 SGHKS and CDR2 YYEKEE (reference sequence). The CDR3 runs to 16 residues. Between the trimmed V and J ends, which lost 3 bases and 1 base, there was a span of 14 bases. CDR3 sequence: CASSSAGGSSNQPQHF. CDR3 coding DNA: TGTGCCAGCAGCTCGGCGGGGGGCAGCAGCAATCAGCCCCAGCATTTT.

V and J are TRBV6-1 and TRBJ2-3; D is undetermined. V was shortened by 4 bases and J by 2 bases, with 4 bases between the two germline ends. The CDR3 loop spans 12 amino acids. CDR1 is MNHNS and CDR2 is SASEGT in the germline V gene. Here the CDR3 DNA reads TGTGCCAGCAGTGCTAACACAGATACGCAGTATTTT. Translated, it gives CASSANTDTQYF.

This chain links TRBV7-9 with TRBJ2-7; weak D call: TRBD2 (6 bases). V was cut by 1 base and J by 3 bases, with 13 bases left in between. The CDR3 is 15 residues long. CDR1 and CDR2 from the germline V gene are SEHNR and FQNEAQ (reference sequence). CDR3 DNA: TGTGCCAGCAGCTTAGAAACTAGCCCCCTCTACGAGCAGTACTTC. It is translated as CASSLETSPLYEQYF.

This clone was seen a few times. The chain combines TRBV19 with TRBJ1-2, with 7 bases lining up with TRBD1. This CDR3 has 15 amino acids. After removal of 0 bases from V and 8 bases from J, the junction contained 9 bases not matched to a gene. Germline values: CDR1 LNHDA, CDR2 SQIVND (reference sequence). The chain's CDR3 is CASSIDQQGTSGYTF. The CDR3, as DNA: TGTGCCAGTAGTATAGATCAACAGGGGACCTCCGGCTACACCTTC.

This CDR3 reads CASSQEFGGLLGGYTF. DNA for the CDR3: TGCGCCAGCAGCCAAGAATTCGGGGGGCTTCTCGGTGGCTACACCTTC. The chain couples TRBV4-1 to TRBJ1-2, with a possible D match to TRBD1 (6 bases). Trimming removed 0 bases at V and 7 bases at J, with 18 bases between. This CDR3 comprises 16 residues. Germline V gene data show CDR1 as MGHRA and CDR2 as YSYEKL.

The V and J genes are TRBV7-9 and TRBJ2-5; TRBD2 matches 9 bases. Per germline, CDR1 SEHNR and CDR2 FQNEAQ (reference sequence). V gave up 4 bases and J gave up 0 bases; unmatched junction bases: 6. The CDR3 is made up of 16 amino acids. CDR3 protein: CASSSRVAGDQETQYF. The CDR3 DNA follows: TGTGCCAGCAGCTCCCGGGTAGCGGGGGACCAAGAGACCCAGTACTTC. Using reference TRBV7-9 and TRBJ2-5 for the parts outside the CDR3, the full variable domain is DTGVSQNPRHKITKRGQNVTFRCDPISEHNRLYWYRQTLGQGPEFLTYFQNEAQLEKSRLLSDRFSAERPKGSFSTLEIQRTEQGDSAMYLCASSSRVAGDQETQYFGPGTRLLVL.

This clone was counted once. The chain joins TRBV7-9 to TRBJ1-5; D gene uncertain. This CDR3 spans 14 amino acids. Looked up from germline, CDR1 is SEHNR and CDR2 is FQNEAQ (reference sequence). The V end lost 4 bases, the J end lost 4 bases, and 11 bases lay between the germline ends. CDR3 residues: CASSSSGLNQPQHF. DNA of the CDR3: TGTGCCAGCAGCTCTTCGGGTCTTAATCAGCCCCAGCATTTT.

The V and J genes are TRBV16 and TRBJ2-1; a weak D match, TRBD2 (5 bases). V was pared by 2 bases and J by 6 bases, with 11 bases between. The CDR3 is made up of 14 amino acids. Germline CDR1 and CDR2: KGHSY and FQNENV. The DNA of the CDR3 is TGTGCCAGCAGCCAACTTCGGGATCCCAATGAGCAGTTCTTC. Translating gives CASSQLRDPNEQFF.

The CDR3 sequence: CASSQATGVNYGYTF. The CDR3 nucleotides read TGCGCCAGCAGCCAAGCCACAGGGGTTAACTATGGCTACACCTTC. The gene calls are TRBV4-1 and TRBJ1-2; 7 nucleotides agree with TRBD1. The CDR3 extends over 15 amino acids. With V trimmed by 1 base and J by 1 base, 3 bases remained unmatched. CDR1 MGHRA and CDR2 YSYEKL come from the germline V gene.

The chain combines TRBV7-9 with TRBJ1-4; 7 positions agree with TRBD1. CDR3 size: 16 residues. Trimming at V came to 3 bases and at J to 0 bases, leaving 4 bases not matched to a gene. Germline assignment: CDR1 SEHNR and CDR2 FQNEAQ (reference sequence). The CDR3 nucleotides read TGTGCCAGCAGCTTGGGACAGACAACAACTAATGAAAAACTGTTTTTT. Translation: CASSLGQTTTNEKLFF.

Points on this clone: Relative to the germline gene, one junction end is altered; a read error may explain this. The chain links TRBV5-4 to TRBJ2-7, with 14 nucleotides matching TRBD2. Germline CDR1 is SGHNT and CDR2 is YYREEE (reference sequence). CDR3 size: 17 residues. Written as DNA, the CDR3 is TGTGCCAGCAGCGCCGGGACTAGCGGGAGCCGCTCCCACGAGCAGTACTTC. Its translation: CASSAGTSGSRSHEQYF. Supplemented by reference TRBV5-4 and TRBJ2-7, the full variable domain reads ETGVTQSPTHLIKTRGQQVTLRCSSQSGHNTVSWYQQALGQGPQFIFQYYREEENGRGNFPPRFSGLQFPNYSSELNVNALELDDSALYLCASSAGTSGSRSHEQYFGPGTRLTVT.

The V call is TRBV18, the J call TRBJ2-7, with a tentative D call TRBD2 (5 bases). CDR1 and CDR2 from the germline V gene are KGHSH and LQKENI. V lost 3 bases and J 7 bases, leaving 22 bases between the germline ends. This CDR3 spans 16 amino acids. The CDR3 DNA is TGTGCCAGCTCACCCCATGAGGGTGGCGTGATGAGAGAGCAGTACTTC. Translating gives CASSPHEGGVMREQYF. The complete variable domain, with remaining parts taken from reference TRBV18 and TRBJ2-7, reads NAGVMQNPRHLVRRRGQEARLRCSPMKGHSHVYWYRQLPEEGLKFMVYLQKENIIDESGMPKERFSAEFPKEGPSILRIQQVVRGDSAAYFCASSPHEGGVMREQYFGPGTRLTVT.

Here the CDR3 DNA reads TGTGCCAGCAGTCCTAAGGGGGCCAGCGAGCAGTTCTTC. It yields the protein CASSPKGASEQFF. The gene calls are TRBV7-2 and TRBJ2-1, with 7 bases aligning to TRBD1. V was clipped by 6 bases and J by 10 bases; unmatched bases: 9. The V gene's germline CDR1 is SGHTA and CDR2 FQGNSA. The CDR3 totals 13 residues.

The rearrangement uses TRBV28 and TRBJ1-2; TRBD1 matches 9 bases. The ends lost 6 bases at V and 4 bases at J; junction bases unmatched: 15. There are 17 residues in the CDR3. Germline V gene sequence: CDR1 MDHEN, CDR2 SYDVKM. The CDR3 reads CASRAGTGKGNSYGYTF. Written as DNA, the CDR3 is TGTGCCAGCAGGGCAGGGACAGGGAAAGGTAATAGCTATGGCTACACCTTC.